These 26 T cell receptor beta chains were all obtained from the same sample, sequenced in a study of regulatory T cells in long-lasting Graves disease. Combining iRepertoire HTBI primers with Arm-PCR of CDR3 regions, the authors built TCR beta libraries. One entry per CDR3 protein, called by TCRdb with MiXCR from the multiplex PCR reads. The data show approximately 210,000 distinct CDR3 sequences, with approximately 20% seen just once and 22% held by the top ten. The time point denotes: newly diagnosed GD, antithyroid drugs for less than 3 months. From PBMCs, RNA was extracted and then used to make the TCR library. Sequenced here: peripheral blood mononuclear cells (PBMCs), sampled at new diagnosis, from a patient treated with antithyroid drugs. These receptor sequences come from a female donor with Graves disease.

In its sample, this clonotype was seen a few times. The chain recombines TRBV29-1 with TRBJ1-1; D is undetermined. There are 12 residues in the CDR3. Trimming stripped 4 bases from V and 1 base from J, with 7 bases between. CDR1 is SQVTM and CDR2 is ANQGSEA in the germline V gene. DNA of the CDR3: TGCAGCGTTGTCGTAACGAACACTGAAGCTTTCTTT. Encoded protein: CSVVVTNTEAFF.

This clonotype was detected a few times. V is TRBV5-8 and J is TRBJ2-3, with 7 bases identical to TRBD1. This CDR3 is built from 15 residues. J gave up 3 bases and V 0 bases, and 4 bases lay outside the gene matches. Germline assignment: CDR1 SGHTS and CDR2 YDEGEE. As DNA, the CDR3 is TGTGCCAGCAGCTTGGCCGGGACAGATACAGATACGCAGTATTTT. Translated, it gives CASSLAGTDTDTQYF.

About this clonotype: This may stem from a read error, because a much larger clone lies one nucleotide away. CDR3 coding DNA: TGTGCCAGCAGAGGGACAGGGAATCAGCCCCAGCATTTT. Encoded protein: CASRGTGNQPQHF. The chain uses TRBV2 and TRBJ1-5; TRBD1 matches at 9 bases. The CDR3 consists of 13 residues. Losses at the gene ends were 6 bases for V and 4 bases for J; bases not matched to a gene: 1. Germline V gives CDR1 SNHLY, CDR2 FYNNEI. The whole variable domain, filled in from reference TRBV2 and TRBJ1-5, reads EPEVTQTPSHQVTQMGQEVILRCVPISNHLYFYWYRQILGQKVEFLVSFYNNEISEKSEIFDDQFSVERPDGSNFTLKIRSTKLEDSAMYFCASRGTGNQPQHFGDGTRLSIL.

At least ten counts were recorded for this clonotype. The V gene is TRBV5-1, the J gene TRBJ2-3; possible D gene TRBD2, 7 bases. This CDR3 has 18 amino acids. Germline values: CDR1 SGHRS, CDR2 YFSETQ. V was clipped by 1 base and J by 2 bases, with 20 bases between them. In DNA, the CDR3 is TGCGCCAGCAGCTTGAAGCGGGATTCCTGGGGGCACACAGATACGCAGTATTTT. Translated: CASSLKRDSWGHTDTQYF.

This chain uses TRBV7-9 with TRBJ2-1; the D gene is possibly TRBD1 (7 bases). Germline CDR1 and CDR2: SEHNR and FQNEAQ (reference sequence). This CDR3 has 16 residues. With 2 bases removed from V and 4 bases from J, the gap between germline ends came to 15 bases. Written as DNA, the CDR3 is TGTGCCAGCAGCTTAAGGGGGCTAGCGTCGTACAATGAGCAGTTCTTC. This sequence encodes CASSLRGLASYNEQFF.

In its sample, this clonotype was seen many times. CDR3 nucleotide sequence: TGTGCCAGCAAAGATGGACCGTCCAATGAGCAGTTCTTC. Protein sequence: CASKDGPSNEQFF. The chain carries TRBV6-2 or TRBV6-3 and TRBJ2-1; no definite D call. This CDR3 spans 13 amino acids. The V gene's germline CDR1 is MNHEY and CDR2 SVGEGT. V lost 7 bases and J lost 6, with 13 bases in between.

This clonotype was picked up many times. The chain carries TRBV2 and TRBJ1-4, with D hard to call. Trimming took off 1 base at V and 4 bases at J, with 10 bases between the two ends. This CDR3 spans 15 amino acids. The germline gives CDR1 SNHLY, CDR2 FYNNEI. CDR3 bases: TGTGCCAGCAGTGAAGTCGGGCGGAGTAATGAAAAACTGTTTTTT. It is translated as CASSEVGRSNEKLFF.

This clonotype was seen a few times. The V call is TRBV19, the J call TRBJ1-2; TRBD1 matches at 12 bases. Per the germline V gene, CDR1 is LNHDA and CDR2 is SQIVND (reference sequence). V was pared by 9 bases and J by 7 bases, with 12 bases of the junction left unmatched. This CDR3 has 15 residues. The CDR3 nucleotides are TGTGCCAGCAAGGATTCCGGGACAGGGGGCGGTGGCTACACCTTC. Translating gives CASKDSGTGGGGYTF.

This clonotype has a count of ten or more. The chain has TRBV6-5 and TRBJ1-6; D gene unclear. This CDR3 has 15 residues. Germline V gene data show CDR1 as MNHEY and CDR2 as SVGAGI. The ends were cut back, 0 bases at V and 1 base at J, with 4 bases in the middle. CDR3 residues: CASSYSGSYNSPLHF. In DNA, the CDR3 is TGTGCCAGCAGTTACTCAGGGTCCTATAATTCACCCCTCCACTTT.

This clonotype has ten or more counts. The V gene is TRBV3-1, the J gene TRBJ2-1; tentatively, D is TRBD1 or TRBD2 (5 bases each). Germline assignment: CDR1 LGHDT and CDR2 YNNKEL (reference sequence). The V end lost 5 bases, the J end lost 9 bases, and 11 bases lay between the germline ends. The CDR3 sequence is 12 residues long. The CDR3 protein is CASSEAGGEQFF. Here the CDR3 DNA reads TGTGCCAGCAGCGAGGCTGGGGGTGAGCAGTTCTTC.

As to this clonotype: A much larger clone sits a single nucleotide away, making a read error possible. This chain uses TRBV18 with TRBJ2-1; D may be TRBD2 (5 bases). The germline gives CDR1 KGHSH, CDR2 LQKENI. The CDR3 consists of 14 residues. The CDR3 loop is CASSPPLVGNEQSF. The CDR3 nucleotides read TGTGCCAGCTCACCACCACTAGTGGGCAATGAGCAGTCCTTC.

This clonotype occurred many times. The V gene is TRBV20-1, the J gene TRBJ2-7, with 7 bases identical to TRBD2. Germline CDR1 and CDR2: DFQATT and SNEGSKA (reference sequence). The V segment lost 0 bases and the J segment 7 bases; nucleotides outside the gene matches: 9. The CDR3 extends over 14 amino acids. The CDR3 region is CSARDLGEAGEQYF. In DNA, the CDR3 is TGCAGTGCTAGAGACCTTGGGGAAGCGGGGGAGCAGTACTTC.

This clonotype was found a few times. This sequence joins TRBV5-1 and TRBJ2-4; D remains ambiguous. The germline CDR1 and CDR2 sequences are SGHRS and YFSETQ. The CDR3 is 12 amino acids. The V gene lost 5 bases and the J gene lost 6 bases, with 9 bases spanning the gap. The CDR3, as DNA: TGCGCCAGCAGTTACGACGGAAACATTCAGTACTTC. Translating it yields CASSYDGNIQYF. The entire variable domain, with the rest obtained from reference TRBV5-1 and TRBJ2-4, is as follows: KAGVTQTPRYLIKTRGQQVTLSCSPISGHRSVSWYQQTPGQGLQFLFEYFSETQRNKGNFPGRFSGRQFSNSRSEMNVSTLELGDSALYLCASSYDGNIQYFGAGTRLSVL.

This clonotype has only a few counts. This chain's CDR3 is CASSGGTGFSPLHF. In DNA form, the CDR3 reads TGTGCCAGCAGCGGAGGAACAGGGTTTTCACCCCTCCACTTT. This rearrangement joins TRBV9 to TRBJ1-6; perhaps TRBD1 as D (6 bases). The CDR3 consists of 14 residues. The V gene's germline CDR1 is SGDLS and CDR2 YYNGEE. Trimming removed 3 bases from V and 9 bases from J, with 13 bases in between. Filled out from reference TRBV9 and TRBJ1-6, the complete variable domain reads DSGVTQTPKHLITATGQRVTLRCSPRSGDLSVYWYQQSLDQGLQFLIQYYNGEERAKGNILERFSAQQFPDLHSELNLSSLELGDSALYFCASSGGTGFSPLHFGNGTRLTVT.

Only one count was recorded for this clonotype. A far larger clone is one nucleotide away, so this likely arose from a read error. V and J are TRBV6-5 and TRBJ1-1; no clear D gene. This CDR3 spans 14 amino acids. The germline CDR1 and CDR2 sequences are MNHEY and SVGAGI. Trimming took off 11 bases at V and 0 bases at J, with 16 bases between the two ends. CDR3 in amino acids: CAGNRPHMNTEAFF. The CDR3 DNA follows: TGTGCCGGCAATCGTCCCCATATGAACACTGAAGCTTTCTTT.

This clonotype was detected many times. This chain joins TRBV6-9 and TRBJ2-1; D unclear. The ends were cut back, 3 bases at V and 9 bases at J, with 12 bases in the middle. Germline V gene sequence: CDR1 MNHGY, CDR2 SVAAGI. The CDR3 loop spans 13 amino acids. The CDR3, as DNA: TGTGCCAGCAGTTACGACCTACAAAGTGAGCAGTTCTTC. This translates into CASSYDLQSEQFF.

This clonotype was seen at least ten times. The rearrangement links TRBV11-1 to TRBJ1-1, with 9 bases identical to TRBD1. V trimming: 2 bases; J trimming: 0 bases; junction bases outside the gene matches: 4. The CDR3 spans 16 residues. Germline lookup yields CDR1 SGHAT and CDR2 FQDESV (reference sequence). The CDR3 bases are TGTGCCAGCAGCTTACGCGGACAGGGGTTGAACACTGAAGCTTTCTTT. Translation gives CASSLRGQGLNTEAFF.

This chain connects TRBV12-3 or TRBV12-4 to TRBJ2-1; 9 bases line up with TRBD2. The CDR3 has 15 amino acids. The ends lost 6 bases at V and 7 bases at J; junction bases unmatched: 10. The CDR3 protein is CASRPSGRFGNEQFF. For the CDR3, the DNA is TGTGCCAGCAGGCCGAGCGGGAGGTTTGGGAATGAGCAGTTCTTC.

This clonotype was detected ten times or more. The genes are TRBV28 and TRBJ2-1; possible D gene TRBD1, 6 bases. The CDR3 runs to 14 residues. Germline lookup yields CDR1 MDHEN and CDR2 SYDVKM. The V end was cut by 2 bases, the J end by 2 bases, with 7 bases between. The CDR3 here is CASSLTGTYNEQFF. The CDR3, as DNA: TGTGCCAGCAGTTTAACAGGGACCTACAATGAGCAGTTCTTC.

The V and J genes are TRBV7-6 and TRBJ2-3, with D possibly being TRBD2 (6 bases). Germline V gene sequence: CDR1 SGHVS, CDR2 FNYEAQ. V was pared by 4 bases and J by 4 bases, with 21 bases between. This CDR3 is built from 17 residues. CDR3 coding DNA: TGTGCCAGCAGCTCCACGGGCGGCGGGGTAACGGCAGATACGCAGTATTTT. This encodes CASSSTGGGVTADTQYF.

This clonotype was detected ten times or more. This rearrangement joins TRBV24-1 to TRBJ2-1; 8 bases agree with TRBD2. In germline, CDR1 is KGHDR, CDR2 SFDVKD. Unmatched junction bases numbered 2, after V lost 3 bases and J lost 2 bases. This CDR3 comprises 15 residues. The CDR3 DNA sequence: TGTGCCACCAGTGATCCGACTAGCGCCTACAATGAGCAGTTCTTC. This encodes CATSDPTSAYNEQFF.

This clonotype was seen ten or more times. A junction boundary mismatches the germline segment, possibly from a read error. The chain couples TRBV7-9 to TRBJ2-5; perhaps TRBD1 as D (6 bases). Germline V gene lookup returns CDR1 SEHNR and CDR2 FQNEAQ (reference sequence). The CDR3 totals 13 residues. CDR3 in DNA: TGTGCCAGCAGCTTAGCACAGGGACCCACCCCACACTTC. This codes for CASSLAQGPTPHF. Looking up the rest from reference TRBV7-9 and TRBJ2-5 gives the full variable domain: DTGVSQNPRHKITKRGQNVTFRCDPISEHNRLYWYRQTLGQGPEFLTYFQNEAQLEKSRLLSDRFSAERPKGSFSTLEIQRTEQGDSAMYLCASSLAQGPTPHFGPGTRLLVL.

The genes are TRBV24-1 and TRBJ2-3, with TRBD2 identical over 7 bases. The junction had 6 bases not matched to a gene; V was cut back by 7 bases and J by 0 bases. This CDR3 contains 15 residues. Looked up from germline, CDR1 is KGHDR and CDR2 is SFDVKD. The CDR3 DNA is TGTGCCACCAGCGGCGGGAGAGCGAGCACAGATACGCAGTATTTT. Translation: CATSGGRASTDTQYF.

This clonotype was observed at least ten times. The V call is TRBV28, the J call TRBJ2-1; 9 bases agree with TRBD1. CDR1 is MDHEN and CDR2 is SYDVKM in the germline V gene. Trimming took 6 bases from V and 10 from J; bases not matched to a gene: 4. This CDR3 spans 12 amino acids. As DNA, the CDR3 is TGTGCCAGCAGGGGAACAGGGGGCGAGCAGTTCTTC. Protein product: CASRGTGGEQFF.

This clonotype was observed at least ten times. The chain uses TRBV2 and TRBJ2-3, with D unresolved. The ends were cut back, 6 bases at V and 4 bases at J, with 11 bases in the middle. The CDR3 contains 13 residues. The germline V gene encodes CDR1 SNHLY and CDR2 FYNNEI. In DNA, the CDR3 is TGTGCCAGCAGCGACCGTCGGGCAGATACGCAGTATTTT. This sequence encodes CASSDRRADTQYF.

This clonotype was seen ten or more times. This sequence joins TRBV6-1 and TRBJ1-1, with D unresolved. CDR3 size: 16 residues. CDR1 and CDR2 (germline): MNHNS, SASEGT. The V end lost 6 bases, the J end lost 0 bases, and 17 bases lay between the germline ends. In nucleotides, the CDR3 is TGTGCCAGCAGCCCCGTGGGGATCTTGCTGAACACTGAAGCTTTCTTT. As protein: CASSPVGILLNTEAFF.